This T cell receptor (beta chain) was sequenced for a study of T cells in Graves' hyperthyroidism and ophthalmopathy (dated by TCRdb to about 2019). For the wider study: Peripheral blood was collected at initial diagnosis, before any treatment. The approximately 97 discovery patients were randomly divided into training and test sets at a 7:3 ratio. TCR Vbeta CDR3 sequencing of approximately 140 peripheral blood samples (43 ophthalmopathy, about 80 hyperthyroidism and some 17 progressor patients) is reported in the paper. The study also compared thyroid tissue and blood T-cell repertoires from several Graves' hyperthyroidism patients. Following sampling, methimazole starting at 30 mg daily was given to hyperthyroidism patients, and high-dose intravenous methylprednisolone was given to ophthalmopathy patients. An independent validation cohort of about 19 hyperthyroidism patients and 17 patients who later progressed to ophthalmopathy tested prospective prediction of ophthalmopathy. A discovery cohort of about 100 patients, 43 with Graves' ophthalmopathy and 55 to 60 with stable Graves' hyperthyroidism, was used to find distinguishing TCR V-J signatures. Beyond this particular receptor, the publication reports: In validation, progression to ophthalmopathy was predicted by the model with 55% to 71% sensitivity and 72.22% specificity, a median of approximately 7.1 months before onset. Ophthalmopathy was separated from stable hyperthyroidism by a 13 V-J signature model, with about 86% sensitivity and approximately 84% specificity obtained in cross-validation and 80%/75% obtained in testing. Most expanded thyroid clonotypes (frequency above 0.001) were also detected in blood, suggesting blood repertoires may reflect thyroid immune responses. Sample size was not statistically predetermined, and blinding of investigators to group allocation was not performed.

This clonotype was seen a few times. The target of this receptor is not known. No base quality values were provided; no much bigger clone lies one nucleotide off. Graves' hyperthyroidism was defined as stable when no progression to ophthalmopathy occurred over 18 months of follow-up. Hyperthyroidism patients were newly diagnosed, had a disease duration of under 2 months, and were aged 18 to 65 years. Patients with uncontrolled infections, other autoimmune diseases, pregnancy or lactation were excluded. Diagnoses were established on the basis of clinical symptoms, serum thyroxine and TRAb, thyroid ultrasound, and orbital computed tomography. PBMCs were separated from over 9 ml of fresh peripheral blood using Ficoll-Paque density gradient centrifugation. Trizol reagent was used to extract total RNA, and RNA quality was then checked on an Agilent 2100 Bioanalyzer. Relative to germline, V is 2 bases shorter and J is 7 bases shorter, with 12 bases between their ends. The CDR3, from cysteine to phenylalanine, totals 13 residues. Of the read, only the CDR3 DNA is kept; its 39 bases are in frame from base 1. CDR1 and CDR2, looked up from the germline V gene, are SQVTM and ANQGSEA.

The TCR beta CDR3 regions were amplified from the RNA transcripts. A first-round RT-PCR of the TCR CDR3 used the HTBI primer set with the Qiagen OneStep RT-PCR kit. The libraries were constructed in a second round of multiplex PCR and then size-selected and purified. Paired-end sequencing of the libraries was performed with 100 bp reads on an Illumina HiSeq2000. The paper's processing steps were these. SOAPnuke was used to process the raw data, throwing out any read that contained adapters or uncalled bases, had a mean Phred below 15, or lacked an exact constant-primer or identifier match. COPE v1.2.5 was used to merge the high-quality paired reads, and each unique nucleotide sequence was defined as a clonotype. MiTCR v1.1 was used to align clonotypes to the IMGT TRBV, TRBD and TRBJ reference segments. Only V-J combinations with frequency above 0.0001, covering approximately 99% of repertoires, were analysed. The TCS score was defined as the ratio of F50 (clonal expansion) to E x V (chaos), calculated using BLOSUM62-based TCRdist between CDR3 peptides within each V-J. Welch's t-statistics and random forest reduced around 550 V-J features to about 13, which were used in a naive Bayes classifier (R e1071). The public reads were reprocessed in TCRdb via fastp at Q25 and MiXCR, keeping in-frame beta chains. Rows matching on CDR3 protein sequence are summarized as one entry with the most common DNA and genes. The V and J calls and clone size are TCRdb's, not the authors'. The sample table lists about 690,000 distinct CDR3 sequences, roughly 17% of them with a count of one. 15% of the sample goes to the ten largest clones.

The chain joins TRBV29-1 to TRBJ2-1; no D gene call is confident. Sequencing used blood. The receptor's source is a man aged 50 to 59 with Graves' hyperthyroidism. The DNA sequence reads TGCAGCGTTGAACACCCTTGGATGAATGAGCAGTTCTTC. It translates as CSVEHPWMNEQFF.